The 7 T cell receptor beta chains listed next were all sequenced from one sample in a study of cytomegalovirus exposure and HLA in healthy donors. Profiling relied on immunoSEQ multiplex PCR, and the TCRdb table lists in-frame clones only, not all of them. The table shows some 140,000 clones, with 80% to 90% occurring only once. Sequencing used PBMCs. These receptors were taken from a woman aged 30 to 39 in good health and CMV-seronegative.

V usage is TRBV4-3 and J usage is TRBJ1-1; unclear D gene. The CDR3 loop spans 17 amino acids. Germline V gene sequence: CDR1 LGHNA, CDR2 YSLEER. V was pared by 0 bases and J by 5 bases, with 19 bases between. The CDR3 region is CASSQDMRAFGGTEAFF. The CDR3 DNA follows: TGCGCCAGCAGCCAAGACATGCGGGCCTTTGGAGGAACTGAAGCTTTCTTT.

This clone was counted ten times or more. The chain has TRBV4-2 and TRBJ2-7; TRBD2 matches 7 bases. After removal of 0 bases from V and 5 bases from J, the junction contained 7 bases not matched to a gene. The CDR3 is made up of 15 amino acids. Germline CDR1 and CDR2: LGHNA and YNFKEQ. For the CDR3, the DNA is TGTGCCAGCAGCCAAGATTTCGCGGGGGTAAACGAGCAGTACTTC. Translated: CASSQDFAGVNEQYF.

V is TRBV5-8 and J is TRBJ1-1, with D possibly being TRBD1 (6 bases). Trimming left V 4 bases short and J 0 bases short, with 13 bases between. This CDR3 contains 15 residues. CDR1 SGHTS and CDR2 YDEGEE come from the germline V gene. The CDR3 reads CASSPGHFMNTEAFF. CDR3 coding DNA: TGTGCCAGCAGCCCGGGACATTTCATGAACACTGAAGCTTTCTTT.

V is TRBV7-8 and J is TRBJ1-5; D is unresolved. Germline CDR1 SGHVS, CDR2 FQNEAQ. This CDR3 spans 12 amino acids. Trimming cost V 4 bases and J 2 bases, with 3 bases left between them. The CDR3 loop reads CASSSGNQPQHF. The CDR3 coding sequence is TGTGCCAGCAGCTCGGGCAATCAGCCCCAGCATTTT.

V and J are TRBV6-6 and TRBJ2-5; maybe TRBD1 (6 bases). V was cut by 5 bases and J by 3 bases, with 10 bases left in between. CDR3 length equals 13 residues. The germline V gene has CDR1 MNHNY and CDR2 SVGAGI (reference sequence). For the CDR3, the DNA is TGTGCCAGCAGTAATACAGGGAAAGAGACCCAGTACTTC. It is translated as CASSNTGKETQYF.

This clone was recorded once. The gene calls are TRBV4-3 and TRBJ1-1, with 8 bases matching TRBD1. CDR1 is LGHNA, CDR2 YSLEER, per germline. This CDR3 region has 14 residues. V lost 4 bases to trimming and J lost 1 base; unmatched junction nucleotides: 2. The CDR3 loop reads CASSRGTGNTEAFF. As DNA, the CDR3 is TGCGCCAGCAGCCGAGGGACAGGGAACACTGAAGCTTTCTTT.

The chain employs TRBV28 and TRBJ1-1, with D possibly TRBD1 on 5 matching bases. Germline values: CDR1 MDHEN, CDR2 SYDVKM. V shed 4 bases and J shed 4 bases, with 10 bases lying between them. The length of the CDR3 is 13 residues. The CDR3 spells CASSSDIRTEAFF. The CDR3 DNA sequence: TGTGCCAGCAGTTCGGACATTCGCACTGAAGCTTTCTTT.